The 22 T cell receptor gamma chains in this list originate from one sample, sequenced in a study of gamma-delta chains in newborns, infants, children. TCRdb reapplied CATT to the reads. The table has 650 to 750 gamma-chain clones, over 1.5% seen once. Sequenced input: blood. These receptors originate from a child who was a newborn, infant or young child, either healthy, febrile or measles-vaccinated (not recorded which).

By its share, this clone is large. The genes are TRGV5 and TRGJ1 or TRGJ2. Germline assignment: CDR1 VINAFY and CDR2 YDVSNSKD. J was trimmed by 4 bases and V by 6 bases; bases with no gene match: 3. CDR3 length: 11 amino acids. The CDR3 sequence: CATWFYYKKLF. CDR3 nucleotides: TGTGCCACCTGGTTCTATTATAAGAAACTCTTT.

This clone was seen a few times. A much larger clone differs by one base, so this may be a read error. Other nucleotide sequences from this sample produce the same CDR3. The J gene is TRGJ1 or TRGJ2, the V gene TRGV4. CDR1 EGSTGY and CDR2 YDSYTSSV come from the germline V gene. This CDR3 is 12 amino acids long. The CDR3 coding sequence is TGCGCCACCTGGGATGGGCCAGAGAAGAAACTCTTT. Protein product: CATWDGPEKKLF.

In this sample, this clone turned up a few times. A far larger clone is off by one base, so a read error is likely. This rearrangement joins TRGV3 to TRGJP2. CDR3 size: 16 residues. Germline-derived CDR1 and CDR2 are VTNTFY and YDVSTARD (reference sequence). The CDR3 loop is CATWDSPYSGDWIKTF. Here the CDR3 DNA reads TGTGCCACCTGGGATTCGCCGTATAGTGGTGATTGGATCAAGACGTTT.

To note about this clone: The TCRdb protein, from a much larger clone, departs from this DNA's translation at residue 10, likely by read error; the protein shown derives from the DNA. CDR3 nucleotide sequence: TGTGCCTTGTGGGACTCAGGTTATAAGGAACTCTTT. Its protein product is CALWDSGYKELF. The chain uses TRGV9 and TRGJ1 or TRGJ2. Germline V gives CDR1 GITISATS, CDR2 ISYDGTV (reference sequence). CDR3 length equals 12 residues.

On this clone: TCRdb pairs this DNA with a much larger clone's protein that differs at residue 2, likely a read error; the protein shown was translated from the DNA. The CDR3 here is CTTWDESGWIKTF. The CDR3 DNA reads TGTACCACCTGGGATGAGTCAGGATGGATCAAGACGTTT. V gene TRGV8 combines with J gene TRGJP2. CDR3 length: 13 amino acids. Per the germline V gene, CDR1 is VENAVY and CDR2 is YDSYNSRV.

For this clone: TCRdb attributes to this sequence the protein of a much larger clone, which differs from the DNA translation at residue 7; a read error is likely, and the protein displayed is translated from the DNA. The chain links TRGV9 to TRGJ1 or TRGJ2. The CDR3 sequence is 13 residues long. Germline V gives CDR1 GITISATS, CDR2 ISYDGTV (reference sequence). The J segment lost 4 bases and the V segment lost 2 bases, leaving 5 bases of the junction unmatched. The CDR3, as DNA: TGTGCCTTGTGGGAGGCAGGGTATTATAAGAAACTCTTT. As protein: CALWEAGYYKKLF.

This clone is large by share. This sample includes further DNA sequences coding for the same CDR3. CDR3 sequence reads: CATWDVPYYKKLF. The DNA for the CDR3 is TGTGCCACCTGGGATGTTCCGTATTATAAGAAACTCTTT. This chain uses TRGV4 with TRGJ1 or TRGJ2. Trimming removed 2 bases from V and 4 bases from J; junction bases left unmatched: 5. The CDR3 length is 13 residues. Germline V lookup: CDR1 EGSTGY, CDR2 YDSYTSSV.

This clone appeared a few times. It differs at one base from a far larger clone, so likely a read error. The V call is TRGV4, the J call TRGJ1 or TRGJ2. The V gene's germline CDR1 is EGSTGY and CDR2 YDSYTSSV. This CDR3 is 15 amino acids long. The CDR3 DNA is TGTGCCACTTGGGATGGGCGGCTATGGTATTATAAGAAACTCTTT. It is translated as CATWDGRLWYYKKLF.

This clone occurred a few times. With only one base between it and a far larger clone, this is likely a read error. This CDR3 reads CALREVLYYKKLF. CDR3 coding DNA: TGTGCCTTGCGGGAGGTGCTTTATTATAAGAAACTCTTT. V usage is TRGV9 and J usage is TRGJ1 or TRGJ2. Germline V gene lookup returns CDR1 GITISATS and CDR2 ISYDGTV (reference sequence). There are 13 residues in the CDR3.

On this clone itself: The TCRdb protein, from a much larger clone, departs from this DNA's translation at residue 10, likely by read error; the protein shown derives from the DNA. The chain is built from TRGV4 and TRGJ1 or TRGJ2. The CDR3 loop spans 12 amino acids. Germline CDR1 EGSTGY, CDR2 YDSYTSSV. The CDR3 reads CATWDQGYKRLF. The CDR3 DNA is TGTGCCACCTGGGATCAGGGTTATAAGAGACTCTTT.

This clone was counted between two and nine times. The protein recorded in TCRdb matches a much larger clone and deviates from this DNA's translation at residue 10, suggesting a read error; the protein here is obtained by translating the DNA. This chain uses TRGV9 with TRGJ1 or TRGJ2. This CDR3 is built from 12 residues. Germline assignment: CDR1 GITISATS and CDR2 ISYDGTV (reference sequence). CDR3 loop: CALWEVSPKRLF. CDR3 nucleotides: TGTGCCTTGTGGGAGGTGTCCCCAAAGAGACTCTTT.

By share, this clone counts as large (0.1 to 1%). The rearrangement uses TRGV3 and TRGJ1 or TRGJ2. Germline CDR1 and CDR2: VTNTFY and YDVSTARD (reference sequence). V shed 3 bases and J 2 bases; nucleotides not matched to a gene: 7. The CDR3 totals 14 residues. The CDR3 is CATWDRSHYYKKLF. CDR3 nucleotide sequence: TGTGCCACCTGGGACCGCAGCCATTATTATAAGAAACTCTTT.

As to this clone: Only one base separates this from a far larger clonotype, so it likely reflects a read error. Different DNA sequences within this sample yield the same CDR3. This chain connects TRGV4 to TRGJP2. Looked up from germline, CDR1 is EGSTGY and CDR2 is YDSYTSSV. The length of the CDR3 is 14 residues. This CDR3 is CATWDGVGDWIKTF. The DNA of the CDR3 is TGTGCCACCTGGGATGGGGTTGGTGATTGGATTAAGACGTTT.

The V and J genes are TRGV4 and TRGJ1 or TRGJ2. The CDR3 length is 12 residues. Trimming at V came to 1 base and at J to 11 bases, leaving 8 bases not matched to a gene. Per the germline V gene, CDR1 is EGSTGY and CDR2 is YDSYTSSV. The CDR3 protein is CATWDGKGEKLF. Here the CDR3 DNA reads TGTGCCACCTGGGATGGAAAGGGTGAGAAACTCTTT.

This clone was counted only a few times. TCRdb's entry gives the protein of a much larger clone, which mismatches this DNA's translation at residue 8, likely from a read error; the protein reported here is translated from the DNA. V usage is TRGV4 and J usage is TRGJP2. V shed 1 base, J shed 11 bases, and the junction held 7 bases outside the gene matches. Per germline, CDR1 EGSTGY and CDR2 YDSYTSSV. The CDR3 is 13 amino acids. CDR3 coding DNA: TGTGCCACCTGGGATGGACTGGGGTGGATCAAGACGTTT. Translated, it gives CATWDGLGWIKTF.

Of note for this clone: The sample has other DNA sequences that encode this CDR3 too. J is TRGJP and V is TRGV9. Germline V gives CDR1 GITISATS, CDR2 ISYDGTV (reference sequence). Losses at the gene ends were 0 bases for V and 7 bases for J; bases not matched to a gene: 3. The CDR3 extends over 16 amino acids. The CDR3 reads CALWEVGELGKKIKVF. The CDR3 bases are TGTGCCTTGTGGGAGGTGGGGGAGTTGGGCAAAAAAATCAAGGTATTT.

This clone is judged large. CDR3 region: CATWDLNYYKKLF. Written as DNA, the CDR3 is TGTGCCACCTGGGATTTGAATTATTATAAGAAACTCTTT. J is TRGJ1 or TRGJ2 and V is TRGV4. Germline CDR1 is EGSTGY and CDR2 is YDSYTSSV. This CDR3 is built from 13 residues. V was pared by 3 bases and J by 0 bases, with 2 bases of the junction left unmatched.

By sample share, this clone is large. This chain joins TRGV3 and TRGJ1 or TRGJ2. Unmatched junction bases numbered 3, after V lost 3 bases and J lost 1 base. Germline V lookup: CDR1 VTNTFY, CDR2 YDVSTARD (reference sequence). The CDR3 has 13 residues. The CDR3 loop is CATWDRNYYKKLF. The CDR3 nucleotides are TGTGCCACCTGGGACCGCAATTATTATAAGAAACTCTTT.

This clone was seen a few times. It is likely a read error: a sequence one base away is far more abundant. The chain employs TRGV3 and TRGJ1 or TRGJ2. Germline-derived CDR1 and CDR2 are VTNTFY and YDVSTARD (reference sequence). J was trimmed by 8 bases and V by 0 bases; bases with no gene match: 7. The CDR3 runs to 13 residues. The CDR3 region is CATWDRLQNKKLF. DNA of the CDR3: TGTGCCACCTGGGACAGGCTTCAGAATAAGAAACTCTTT.

By frequency in the sample, this clone is large. V gene TRGV3 combines with J gene TRGJP2. This CDR3 has 13 amino acids. With 0 bases clipped from V and 10 bases from J, the junction kept 5 bases outside the gene matches. The germline V gene has CDR1 VTNTFY and CDR2 YDVSTARD (reference sequence). As DNA, the CDR3 is TGTGCCACCTGGGACAGGCCGGGTTGGATCAAGACGTTT. Its translation is CATWDRPGWIKTF.

This clone showed up just a few times. A much larger clone lies one base from this, so it may be a read error. The chain recombines TRGV4 with TRGJ1 or TRGJ2. Germline-derived CDR1 and CDR2 are EGSTGY and YDSYTSSV. This CDR3 spans 11 amino acids. CDR3 bases: TGTGCCACCTGGGGATATTATAAGGAACTCTTT. Translating it yields CATWGYYKELF.

This clone appeared a few times. A far larger clone is one base from this, pointing to a likely read error. This specimen includes other DNA sequences encoding the same CDR3. The J gene is TRGJ1 or TRGJ2, the V gene TRGV4. The germline CDR1 and CDR2 sequences are EGSTGY and YDSYTSSV. CDR3 length: 12 residues. The CDR3 bases are TGTGCCACCTGGGACTCATATTACAAGAAACTCTTT. This sequence encodes CATWDSYYKKLF.